This T cell receptor beta chain was sequenced in a study of blood T cell repertoires in COVID-19 (dated by TCRdb to the early 2020s). Some background on the complete study: Samples from collaborators originated in the United States, Italy and Spain and spanned both the acute and convalescent phases of COVID-19. The sample metadata nearly always contained a de-identified subject ID, COVID-19 status, age in years and sex. The repertoires were released in a freely available public database meant as a resource for research on the immune response to SARS-CoV-2. HLA class I and class II types, where available, came from metadata supplied by the sample provider rather than from assay-based typing. The samples were drawn from two sources: the first 160 participants of the ongoing ImmuneRACE study, and approximately 1,300 subjects contributed by 6 global collaborators. The material from the prospective study consisted of cDNA or gDNA derived from T cells, B-cell-depleted T cells, or PBMCs. The dataset comprised deeply sampled blood TCRbeta repertoires from subjects exposed to, actively infected with, or recovered from COVID-19.

Enrolling through a virtual design, the prospective study's participants ranged in age from roughly 18 to 89 years and lived across more than 20 United States geographic areas. In the prospective study, participants were assigned to cohorts based on the clinical history participants reported in a screening survey and a study questionnaire. For ImmuneRACE Cohort 3, a participant was defined as recovered based on two consecutive negative NP/OP PCR tests, clearance by a healthcare professional, or resolution of symptoms. In the prospective study, mobile phlebotomists collected whole blood, serum and a nasopharyngeal or oropharyngeal swab from each participant. Over a roughly two-month period, participants in the prospective study had the option of providing additional blood draws and questionnaires. Blood samples from the prospective study were shipped frozen or at room temperature prior to DNA extraction.

Based on the germline V gene (reference sequence), the CDR1 and CDR2 sequences are LNHNV and YYDKDF. The CDR3 goes from the cysteine to the phenylalanine over 15 residues. Only the CDR3 DNA is retained, 45 bases long and in frame from the first base. Trimming costs V 1 base and J 2 bases, and their ends lie 12 bases apart. In the case of this clone: Its specific antigen is unknown. Base quality data are lacking; no much larger clone is found one base away.

Study-wide findings and limitations: How much clinical and demographic metadata was included differed by source and by participant, and the metadata was provided uncurated.

The immunoSEQ Assay, a bias-controlled multiplex PCR, was used to amplify TCRbeta CDR3 regions from genomic DNA. From the authors' description of their analysis: The number of nucleated cells in each sample was estimated by amplification of reference gene primers within the assay. Sequence reads were collapsed and filtered to measure the absolute abundance of every unique TCRbeta CDR3 rearrangement. For each sample, productive Simpson clonality was calculated as the square root of Simpson's diversity index across productive rearrangements. TCRdb took over this immuneACCESS table, retaining in-frame rearrangements with V and J assigned. Such tables are incomplete; in checked studies, under half of the missing clones stem from an unresolved V gene, and the remainder is unexplained. D and trimming come from the DNA, and the V and J calls and clone size come from that table. A total of 300,000 to 350,000 clones appear in this sample, over 70% of them only once. Over 4.5% of the sample is taken by the ten largest.

This receptor was identified in a man in his thirties or forties who had recovered from COVID-19. In this chain, TRBV15 is recombined with TRBJ2-7; confidence is insufficient to name the D gene. Material: PBMCs or T cells enriched from blood (not recorded which). The CDR3 here reads CATSRGSVGPYEQYF. Here is the DNA: TGTGCCACCAGCAGAGGGTCCGTGGGCCCCTACGAGCAGTACTTC.